The 2 T cell receptor beta chains given below trace back to one sample, sequenced in a study of cytomegalovirus exposure and HLA in healthy donors. The PCR was carried out with 60 Vbeta primers and 13 Jbeta primers. Generated by immunoSEQ multiplex PCR, the TCRdb table keeps only in-frame clones and is missing some. The data show under 200,000 clones, about 80% seen once. The sequenced material came from PBMCs. These receptors originate from a man aged 25 to 40 in good health and CMV-seronegative.

The chain recombines TRBV7-6 with TRBJ2-7; 12 bases align to TRBD1. V lost 5 bases to trimming and J lost 7 bases; unmatched junction nucleotides: 9. The CDR3 sequence is 15 residues long. CDR1 and CDR2 (germline): SGHVS, FNYEAQ. The CDR3 coding sequence is TGTGCCAGCAGCCTAAGGGACAGGGGGCATAGGGAGCAGTACTTC. Protein: CASSLRDRGHREQYF.

This rearrangement joins TRBV5-1 to TRBJ2-3, with TRBD1 matching 8 bases. Germline assignment: CDR1 SGHRS and CDR2 YFSETQ. The CDR3 is 16 residues long. Germline trimming cut 3 bases from V and 2 bases from J; bases unmatched to any gene: 8. CDR3 sequence reads: CASSSTGQGSTDTQYF. CDR3 in DNA: TGCGCCAGCAGCTCGACCGGACAGGGATCCACAGATACGCAGTATTTT.